This T cell receptor beta chain came from a study of T-cell reconstitution after alpha-beta-depleted transplantation in children. V lost 3 bases and J lost 6, with 17 bases in between. CDR1 is MNHEY and CDR2 is SMNVEV in the germline V gene (reference sequence). The CDR3 contains 15 residues. TCRbeta library construction was performed incorporating unique molecular identifiers. One entry per CDR3 protein results from TCRdb running MiXCR on the PCR reads. In the table there are approximately 350,000 distinct CDR3 sequences, over 9% of which are singletons. The input for sequencing was PBMCs from the stem cell graft donor, taken from the stem cell graft. The receptor was isolated from a human donor who donated a stem cell graft to a child with acute lymphoblastic leukemia. The chain has TRBV27 and TRBJ1-2, with a weak D call TRBD1 (5 bases). CDR3 region: CASSFNAGGNHGYTF. CDR3 DNA sequence: TGTGCCAGCAGTTTCAACGCGGGGGGGAACCATGGCTACACCTTC.